A single sample gave rise to the 21 T cell receptor beta chains below, sequenced in a study of blood T cell repertoires in COVID-19. Profiling relied on immunoSEQ multiplex PCR, and the TCRdb table lists in-frame clones only, not all of them. The data contain 90,000 or so clones, about 90% of them singletons. The specimen sequenced was peripheral blood. The receptors originated from a human donor in a cohort sampled during active COVID-19.

V usage is TRBV5-1 and J usage is TRBJ2-7; no definite D call. The CDR3 is made up of 16 amino acids. Germline CDR1 is SGHRS and CDR2 is YFSETQ. Trimming took off 2 bases at V and 3 bases at J, with 18 bases between the two ends. CDR3 DNA sequence: TGCGCCAGCAGCTTCCGCCGTCGGGTACCTCTCTACGAGCAGTACTTC. Its protein is CASSFRRRVPLYEQYF.

The V call is TRBV19, the J call TRBJ2-2, with 7 bases lining up with TRBD2. Losses at the gene ends were 0 bases for V and 15 bases for J; bases not matched to a gene: 19. The CDR3 covers 17 residues. The V gene's germline CDR1 is LNHDA and CDR2 SQIVND (reference sequence). CDR3 region: CASSIDPVLARPGRVFF. DNA of the CDR3: TGTGCCAGTAGTATAGATCCGGTATTGGCCAGACCGGGGAGGGTGTTTTTT.

The gene calls are TRBV6-1 and TRBJ2-4, with a weak D call TRBD1 (7 bases). Germline V gene lookup returns CDR1 MNHNS and CDR2 SASEGT. The CDR3 totals 15 residues. Deletions cut 2 bases from V and 3 bases from J, with 11 bases between. The CDR3: CASSETQGGKNIQYF. CDR3 nucleotide sequence: TGTGCCAGCAGTGAAACTCAGGGGGGCAAAAACATTCAGTACTTC.

This sequence joins TRBV2 and TRBJ1-5; no clear D gene. This CDR3 has 14 amino acids. Germline-derived CDR1 and CDR2 are SNHLY and FYNNEI. V shed 4 bases and J shed 0 bases, with 7 bases lying between them. The CDR3 DNA is TGTGCCAGCAGTGTTGGAGATAGCAATCAGCCCCAGCATTTT. It codes for CASSVGDSNQPQHF. The whole variable domain, filled in from reference TRBV2 and TRBJ1-5, reads EPEVTQTPSHQVTQMGQEVILRCVPISNHLYFYWYRQILGQKVEFLVSFYNNEISEKSEIFDDQFSVERPDGSNFTLKIRSTKLEDSAMYFCASSVGDSNQPQHFGDGTRLSIL.

The V and J genes are TRBV4-1 and TRBJ2-1; D is uncertain. There are 17 residues in the CDR3. Germline V gene data show CDR1 as MGHRA and CDR2 as YSYEKL. The germline V and J ends were trimmed by 0 bases and 1 base, with 13 bases remaining between them. Here the CDR3 DNA reads TGCGCCAGCAGCCAAGAGACCCAGCGCCCGTCCTACAATGAGCAGTTCTTC. This gives the protein CASSQETQRPSYNEQFF.

The rearrangement joins TRBV30 to TRBJ1-5; D is undetermined. The V end lost 1 base, the J end lost 3 bases, and 7 bases lay between the germline ends. The CDR3 consists of 13 residues. The germline CDR1 and CDR2 sequences are GTSNPN and SVGIG (reference sequence). As DNA, the CDR3 is TGTGCCTGGAGTGAGACTTTCAATCAGCCCCAGCATTTT. Protein: CAWSETFNQPQHF.

The genes are TRBV7-8 and TRBJ1-1, with D perhaps TRBD1 (6 bases). There are 18 residues in the CDR3. The germline V and J ends were trimmed by 6 bases and 5 bases, with 28 bases remaining between them. Germline-derived CDR1 and CDR2 are SGHVS and FQNEAQ. The CDR3 loop is CASSKGRAQQGRETEAFF. CDR3 DNA: TGTGCCAGCAGTAAAGGGAGAGCCCAACAGGGTCGAGAGACTGAAGCTTTCTTT.

V usage is TRBV5-1 and J usage is TRBJ1-1; D not resolved. The length of the CDR3 is 13 residues. V was cut by 0 bases and J by 7 bases, with 10 bases left in between. Germline V CDR1 and CDR2: SGHRS, YFSETQ. The CDR3 protein is CASSLDSRYEAFF. In nucleotides, the CDR3 is TGCGCCAGCAGCTTGGATAGTCGGTATGAAGCTTTCTTT.

The chain joins TRBV7-9 to TRBJ1-5; no clear D gene. Between the trimmed V and J ends, which lost 1 base and 0 bases, there was a span of 7 bases. The length of the CDR3 is 15 residues. CDR1 is SEHNR and CDR2 is FQNEAQ in the germline V gene (reference sequence). The CDR3 spells CASSLGGYSNQPQHF. The CDR3 bases are TGTGCCAGCAGCTTAGGCGGTTATAGCAATCAGCCCCAGCATTTT.

This clone occurred once. V usage is TRBV28 and J usage is TRBJ1-5; weak D call: TRBD1 (5 bases). The V and J ends lost 6 bases and 6 bases respectively, with 9 bases between them. Germline values: CDR1 MDHEN, CDR2 SYDVKM. The CDR3 is 12 amino acids. CDR3 bases: TGTGCCAGCAGACGGGGGGGTCAGCCCCAGCATTTT. Residues: CASRRGGQPQHF.

This clone was seen a single time. This CDR3 reads CASTRAAGSYNEQFF. The CDR3 DNA is TGTGCCAGCACCCGAGCGGCGGGCTCCTACAATGAGCAGTTCTTC. The genes are TRBV6-5 and TRBJ2-1; possible D gene TRBD2, 5 bases. Germline V CDR1 and CDR2: MNHEY, SVGAGI. With 7 bases removed from V and 0 bases from J, the gap between germline ends came to 13 bases. The CDR3 has 15 residues.

In this sample, this clone turned up once. Sequence at one end of the junction differs from germline and may be a read error. This chain connects TRBV6-2 or TRBV6-3 to TRBJ1-1; D uncertain. The CDR3 has 15 amino acids. CDR1 and CDR2 from the germline V gene are MNHEY and SVGEGT. CDR3 nucleotides: TGTGCCAGCAGTTACTCGAGTCCGGTGGGAGCTGAACCTTTCTTT. Protein: CASSYSSPVGAEPFF.

J is TRBJ2-3 and V is TRBV11-2; possible D gene TRBD2, 6 bases. The length of the CDR3 is 13 residues. V was trimmed by 4 bases and J by 12 bases, leaving 17 bases between them. Germline CDR1 SGHAT, CDR2 FQNNGV. The CDR3 nucleotides are TGTGCCAGCAGCTCTACACAAGGGACTCCACAGTATTTT. Its translation: CASSSTQGTPQYF.

This chain uses TRBV28 with TRBJ1-3, with D perhaps TRBD1 (6 bases). Germline CDR1 and CDR2: MDHEN and SYDVKM. The germline V and J ends were trimmed by 5 bases and 3 bases, with 14 bases remaining between them. The CDR3 has 15 residues. The CDR3 region is CASSGPWGLGNTIYF. CDR3 DNA sequence: TGTGCCAGCAGTGGACCTTGGGGGCTTGGAAACACCATATATTTT. The whole variable domain, filled in from reference TRBV28 and TRBJ1-3, reads DVKVTQSSRYLVKRTGEKVFLECVQDMDHENMFWYRQDPGLGLRLIYFSYDVKMKEKGDIPEGYSVSREKKERFSLILESASTNQTSMYLCASSGPWGLGNTIYFGEGSWLTVV.

The J gene is TRBJ2-5, the V gene TRBV11-2; D is undetermined. Germline V gene lookup returns CDR1 SGHAT and CDR2 FQNNGV. The CDR3 runs to 15 residues. V was pared by 7 bases and J by 9 bases, with 24 bases between. The CDR3 DNA sequence: TGTGCCAGCAAAACATTCCGGCTCTCGGGTGAGGCCCAGTACTTC. It specifies CASKTFRLSGEAQYF.

The rearrangement links TRBV6-5 to TRBJ2-5; a weak D match, TRBD1 (6 bases). The CDR3 is 13 amino acids. Trimming took 7 bases from V and 7 from J, leaving 16 bases between them. Per the germline V gene, CDR1 is MNHEY and CDR2 is SVGAGI. The CDR3 DNA reads as TGTGCCAGCAAGAGGGACAAGACGGGGACCCAGTACTTC. Amino acids: CASKRDKTGTQYF.

The chain uses TRBV11-2 and TRBJ2-1; D might be TRBD1 (5 bases). Germline V gene data show CDR1 as SGHAT and CDR2 as FQNNGV. V lost 4 bases to trimming and J lost 0 bases, with 10 bases between them. The CDR3 is made up of 15 amino acids. The CDR3 DNA sequence: TGTGCCAGCAGCTCAAGACAGAACTCCTACAATGAGCAGTTCTTC. Translated, it gives CASSSRQNSYNEQFF. Variable domain in full (rest from reference TRBV11-2 and TRBJ2-1): EAGVAQSPRYKIIEKRQSVAFWCNPISGHATLYWYQQILGQGPKLLIQFQNNGVVDDSQLPKDRFSAERLKGVDSTLKIQPAKLEDSAVYLCASSSRQNSYNEQFFGPGTRLTVL.

In its sample, this clone was seen once. J is TRBJ2-6 and V is TRBV7-9, with a weak D call TRBD1 (6 bases). The CDR3 is 15 amino acids. Deletions cut 7 bases from V and 2 bases from J, with 12 bases between. CDR1 and CDR2 from the germline V gene are SEHNR and FQNEAQ (reference sequence). The CDR3 DNA is TGTGCCAGCACCAAAGCAGGGGCTGGGGCCAACGTCCTGACTTTC. Encoded protein: CASTKAGAGANVLTF.

CDR3 in DNA: TGTGCCACCAGCAGAGATACCGAGGTAGATACGCAGTATTTT. It is translated as CATSRDTEVDTQYF. V gene TRBV15 combines with J gene TRBJ2-3; D not certain. V was shortened by 0 bases and J by 5 bases, with 9 bases between the two germline ends. The CDR3 length is 14 residues. CDR1 and CDR2 from the germline V gene are LNHNV and YYDKDF (reference sequence).

This clone was detected only a few times. The chain recombines TRBV6-5 with TRBJ1-5; TRBD1 aligns across 9 bases. Per germline, CDR1 MNHEY and CDR2 SVGAGI. This CDR3 is built from 14 residues. J lost 7 bases, V lost 6 bases, and 7 bases had no gene match. CDR3 loop: CASSRDRVRQPQHF. The DNA of the CDR3 is TGTGCCAGCAGCCGGGACAGGGTGCGGCAGCCCCAGCATTTT.

The chain recombines TRBV6-1 with TRBJ1-6, with D maybe TRBD1 (6 bases). The CDR3 runs to 14 residues. From germline, CDR1 is MNHNS and CDR2 SASEGT. Trimming shortened V by 3 bases and J by 6 bases, and 9 bases separated the two germline ends. CDR3 sequence reads: CASSEGHANSPLHF. The CDR3 DNA reads as TGTGCCAGCAGTGAGGGACACGCTAATTCACCCCTCCACTTT.